A single sample gave rise to the 9 T cell receptor beta chains below, sequenced in a study of blood T cells in healthy people across ages. Then a second PCR, running roughly 7 to 11 cycles, was carried out with a sample-barcoded 5' primer and a J-beta primer mix. A single record per CDR3 protein comes from TCRdb applying MiXCR to the 5' RACE reads. Of 1.2 million to 1.5 million distinct CDR3 sequences in the sample, 42% were seen once. Sequencing was done on a sample of blood. These receptors came from a woman between 18 and 29 years old in good health.

Written as DNA, the CDR3 is TGTGCCAGCAGTATAGCGGGAGGGCTGTGGGGTTACAATGAGCAGTTCTTC. It yields the protein CASSIAGGLWGYNEQFF. This sequence joins TRBV27 and TRBJ2-1; 11 bases are a match to TRBD2. After removal of 5 bases from V and 4 bases from J, the junction contained 10 bases not matched to a gene. The CDR3 covers 17 residues. Germline loops: CDR1 MNHEY, CDR2 SMNVEV (reference sequence).

Only one count was recorded for this clonotype. The genes are TRBV6-2 or TRBV6-3 and TRBJ2-4, with 7 bases lining up with TRBD2. The DNA matches TRBJ2-7 better at its end, which makes the J call doubtful. Germline CDR1 and CDR2: MNHEY and SVGEGT. The CDR3 is 17 residues long. The CDR3 sequence is CASSSLPTSSLRYEQYF. DNA for the CDR3: TGTGCCAGCAGTTCCCTCCCGACTAGCAGCCTTAGATACGAGCAGTACTTC.

This clonotype has just a few counts. The J gene is TRBJ2-3, the V gene TRBV7-2, with D perhaps matching TRBD2 (6 bases). V was cut by 5 bases and J by 3 bases, with 18 bases left in between. CDR1 and CDR2 from the germline V gene are SGHTA and FQGNSA. The CDR3 runs to 16 residues. For the CDR3, the DNA is TGTGCCAGCAGCGCGGTAGCGGCAAGTCGTACAGATACGCAGTATTTT. This encodes CASSAVAASRTDTQYF.

Details on this clonotype: Germline is not matched at one junction end, which may reflect a read error. The rearrangement joins TRBV6-5 to TRBJ2-3; D gene ambiguous. The V gene's germline CDR1 is MNHEY and CDR2 SVGAGI. The CDR3 runs to 14 residues. CDR3 nucleotide sequence: TGTGTCAGCAGTCGACGACGGCACACAGATACGCAGTATTTT. This gives the protein CVSSRRRHTDTQYF.

A single count supports this clonotype. V is TRBV6-5 and J is TRBJ2-3, with a weak D call TRBD2 (6 bases). CDR3 length equals 14 residues. Looked up from germline, CDR1 is MNHEY and CDR2 is SVGAGI. V was cut by 6 bases and J by 4 bases, with 14 bases left in between. DNA for the CDR3: TGTGCCAGCAGGAGGGACCCTAGCGCAGATACGCAGTATTTT. Translation: CASRRDPSADTQYF.

V gene TRBV18 combines with J gene TRBJ2-1, with a weak D call TRBD1 (5 bases). Germline V lookup: CDR1 KGHSH, CDR2 LQKENI. Trimming removed 2 bases from V and 10 bases from J, with 15 bases in between. This CDR3 contains 14 residues. The CDR3 reads CASSPGATSYEQFF. The CDR3 region has the DNA TGTGCCAGCTCACCAGGGGCGACATCCTACGAGCAGTTCTTC.

This rearrangement joins TRBV7-9 to TRBJ1-6; a weak D match, TRBD1 (5 bases). Trimming pared 5 bases from V and 13 bases from J, leaving 21 bases between. Germline V gene sequence: CDR1 SEHNR, CDR2 FQNEAQ (reference sequence). This CDR3 is built from 15 residues. Written as DNA, the CDR3 is TGTGCCAGCAGCCCCCCCGGGACGAGGGGTTTCCCCCTCCACTTT. Protein sequence: CASSPPGTRGFPLHF.

This clonotype was observed a few times. The J gene is TRBJ1-5, the V gene TRBV4-1, with a tentative D call TRBD1 (5 bases). Germline assignment: CDR1 MGHRA and CDR2 YSYEKL. The CDR3 is 15 amino acids. With 0 bases removed from V and 5 bases from J, the gap between germline ends came to 11 bases. The CDR3 region is CASSQDPTGYQPQHF. The CDR3 coding sequence is TGCGCCAGCAGCCAAGATCCCACAGGTTATCAGCCCCAGCATTTT.

This clonotype was detected only a few times. This sequence joins TRBV7-9 and TRBJ2-7, with 10 nucleotides matching TRBD2. Germline-derived CDR1 and CDR2 are SEHNR and FQNEAQ (reference sequence). This CDR3 has 21 amino acids. The ends lost 1 base at V and 2 bases at J; junction bases unmatched: 20. The CDR3 is CASSLDFEREGIGIYPYEQYF. The CDR3 DNA follows: TGTGCCAGCAGCTTAGACTTCGAGCGGGAGGGCATCGGTATATATCCCTACGAGCAGTACTTC. Filled out from reference TRBV7-9 and TRBJ2-7, the complete variable domain reads DTGVSQNPRHKITKRGQNVTFRCDPISEHNRLYWYRQTLGQGPEFLTYFQNEAQLEKSRLLSDRFSAERPKGSFSTLEIQRTEQGDSAMYLCASSLDFEREGIGIYPYEQYFGPGTRLTVT.